This entry features one T cell receptor beta chain sequence. The data stem from a study of blood T cell repertoires in COVID-19. Looking at the study overall: The cDNA or gDNA used as material had been derived from T cells, B-cell-depleted T cells, or PBMCs.

Individuals aged about 18 to 95 years were recruited from 24 US areas. Researchers sorted participants into cohorts using their self-reported clinical history. Under the authors' procedure: By means of reference gene primer amplification, nucleated cell counts were estimated. Profiling relied on immunoSEQ multiplex PCR, and the TCRdb table lists in-frame clones only, not all of them. The D gene and trimming were derived from the DNA, and the V and J assignments and clone size from that table. The data show 150,000 to 200,000 clones, 84% seen once. The sequence was collected from a woman in her twenties or thirties who had been exposed to COVID-19. Sequenced sample: PBMCs or T cells enriched from blood (not recorded which).

The CDR3: CSVEEEADTQYF. In DNA form, the CDR3 reads TGCAGCGTTGAAGAGGAGGCGGATACGCAGTATTTT. The genes are TRBV29-1 and TRBJ2-3, with D tentatively TRBD2 (5 bases). From germline, CDR1 is SQVTM and CDR2 ANQGSEA. V lost 0 bases to trimming and J lost 6 bases, with 7 bases between them. The CDR3 is made up of 12 amino acids.